These 3 T cell receptor beta chains were all obtained from the same sample, sequenced in a study of vaccination effects on CD4 cells after COVID-19 (dated by TCRdb to between 2022 and 2023). Their cognate antigens are unknown. Library prep was done by the immunoSEQ multiplex PCR assay. The table comes from immuneACCESS by way of TCRdb, which keeps in-frame sequences with V and J called. Part of the clones is missing from these tables; in studies checked, under half for an unresolved V gene and the rest for unknown reasons. This sample holds tens of thousands of clones; approximately 71% were observed only once. In total, the top ten clones hold around 9% of the sample. In the ViraFEST assay, PBMC were stimulated with viral peptide pools, and TCR sequencing was then used to find antigen-specific CD4+ T cell clonotypes based on their expansion. After roughly 11 days of culture, CD4+ T cells were isolated with the EasySep CD4+ T cell isolation kit. Two doses of either the BNT162b2 or the mRNA-1273 mRNA SARS-CoV-2 vaccine were administered to participants.

This specimen consisted of CD4+ T cells from PBMCs cultured with HCoV-NL63 spike peptides, obtained after COVID-19 vaccination. The sample's cell subset or site, from its label and the paper: HCoV-NL63 spike overlapping peptide pool stimulation. Source of these receptors: a human donor who received a COVID-19 vaccine.

The J gene is TRBJ2-3, the V gene TRBV18; 8 nucleotides line up with TRBD1. J gave up 4 bases and V 3 bases, and 6 bases lay outside the gene matches. This CDR3 spans 15 amino acids. Germline V gene sequence: CDR1 KGHSH, CDR2 LQKENI. The CDR3 is CASSPPGGGPDTQYF. In DNA, the CDR3 is TGTGCCAGCTCACCCCCAGGGGGCGGCCCAGATACGCAGTATTTT.

The V gene is TRBV19, the J gene TRBJ1-1, with a possible D match to TRBD1 (5 bases). CDR1 LNHDA and CDR2 SQIVND come from the germline V gene (reference sequence). V was cut by 2 bases and J by 5 bases, with 12 bases left in between. The CDR3 has 14 residues. CDR3 nucleotide sequence: TGTGCCAGTAGTATACAGGGCGGAGGGACTGAAGCTTTCTTT. It yields the protein CASSIQGGGTEAFF. Full variable domain (remainder filled in from reference TRBV19 and TRBJ1-1): DGGITQSPKYLFRKEGQNVTLSCEQNLNHDAMYWYRQDPGQGLRLIYYSQIVNDFQKGDIAEGYSVSREKKESFPLTVTSAQKNPTAFYLCASSIQGGGTEAFFGQGTRLTVV.

V and J are TRBV7-6 and TRBJ2-2; unclear D gene. The CDR3 runs 16 residues. V gave up 1 base and J gave up 7 bases, with 16 bases separating them. CDR1 is SGHVS and CDR2 is FNYEAQ in the germline V gene. The CDR3 loop is CASSLGRLVQNGELFF. The CDR3 bases are TGTGCCAGCAGCTTAGGGCGGCTGGTTCAGAACGGGGAGCTGTTTTTT.